These 14 T cell receptor beta chains were sequenced from one sample in a study of T cells in Graves' hyperthyroidism and ophthalmopathy. Authors of the study amplified TCR beta CDR3 regions from RNA transcripts. First-round RT-PCR of the TCR CDR3 relied on the HTBI primer set. TCRdb recomputed calls from the multiplex PCR reads with MiXCR, one row per CDR3 protein. The profile shows over 350,000 distinct CDR3 sequences, over 11% of them singletons. Source material: blood. The receptors come from a man aged 50 to 59 with Graves' ophthalmopathy.

This clonotype came up a few times. The chain links TRBV7-6 to TRBJ2-7; D might be TRBD1 (5 bases). CDR1 and CDR2 (germline): SGHVS, FNYEAQ. The V and J ends lost 0 bases and 5 bases respectively, with 14 bases between them. This CDR3 comprises 15 residues. The DNA of the CDR3 is TGTGCCAGCAGCTTAGCCCACAGGCAGGTGGACGAGCAGTACTTC. Amino acids: CASSLAHRQVDEQYF.

This clonotype was seen more than once but under ten times. V gene TRBV20-1 combines with J gene TRBJ2-3; possible D gene TRBD2, 6 bases. This CDR3 region has 15 residues. V was trimmed by 2 bases and J by 4 bases, leaving 16 bases between them. Germline CDR1 DFQATT, CDR2 SNEGSKA (reference sequence). CDR3 residues: CSARLAGSGPDTQYF. CDR3 nucleotide sequence: TGCAGTGCTAGACTCGCCGGGAGTGGGCCAGATACGCAGTATTTT.

This clonotype was seen more than once but under ten times. The chain carries TRBV3-1 and TRBJ2-1; unclear D gene. The length of the CDR3 is 17 residues. The V gene's germline CDR1 is LGHDT and CDR2 YNNKEL (reference sequence). The V gene lost 4 bases and the J gene lost 2 bases, with 18 bases spanning the gap. CDR3 loop: CASSLARTALTYNEQFF. Here the CDR3 DNA reads TGTGCCAGCAGCCTAGCCCGAACAGCGTTAACCTACAATGAGCAGTTCTTC.

This clonotype was counted many times. This chain links TRBV14 with TRBJ1-1; 7 bases are shared with TRBD1. Germline V gene lookup returns CDR1 SGHDN and CDR2 FVKESK. The J segment lost 0 bases and the V segment lost 4 bases, leaving 5 bases of the junction unmatched. This CDR3 spans 15 amino acids. The CDR3 DNA follows: TGTGCCAGCAGCCGGAGACAGGGCATGAACACTGAAGCTTTCTTT. It codes for CASSRRQGMNTEAFF.

This clonotype has at least ten counts. The V gene is TRBV7-9, the J gene TRBJ2-5, with a tentative D call TRBD1 (5 bases). CDR3 length: 15 amino acids. Germline CDR1 reads SEHNR; CDR2 reads FQNEAQ (reference sequence). Trimming removed 3 bases at V and 5 bases at J, with 16 bases between. The CDR3 protein is CASSFASRAGETQYF. In nucleotides, the CDR3 is TGTGCCAGCAGCTTTGCGTCAAGGGCAGGGGAGACCCAGTACTTC.

The V call is TRBV9, the J call TRBJ2-7; no firm D call. The ends were cut back, 0 bases at V and 2 bases at J, with 12 bases in the middle. The CDR3 runs to 15 residues. CDR1 SGDLS and CDR2 YYNGEE come from the germline V gene. CDR3 DNA sequence: TGTGCCAGCAGCGTAGGGTTCGGTCTAACCTACGAGCAGTACTTC. Translated: CASSVGFGLTYEQYF.

The chain uses TRBV6-1 and TRBJ2-3; the D gene is possibly TRBD1 (6 bases). The CDR3 loop spans 13 amino acids. V shed 10 bases and J shed 2 bases, with 13 bases lying between them. In germline, CDR1 is MNHNS, CDR2 SASEGT. Here the CDR3 reads CATSDSHTDTQYF. Written as DNA, the CDR3 is TGTGCCACCTCGGACAGTCACACAGATACGCAGTATTTT.

This clonotype was seen ten or more times. The gene calls are TRBV9 and TRBJ1-1; weak D call: TRBD1 (6 bases). This CDR3 region has 15 residues. Germline-derived CDR1 and CDR2 are SGDLS and YYNGEE. Deletions cut 3 bases from V and 0 bases from J, with 12 bases between. CDR3 region: CASSAGGALNTEAFF. Written as DNA, the CDR3 is TGTGCCAGCAGCGCCGGGGGGGCCCTGAACACTGAAGCTTTCTTT.

The chain carries TRBV19 and TRBJ2-5; 8 bases are a match to TRBD1. V was pared by 6 bases and J by 3 bases, with 3 bases of the junction left unmatched. Germline-derived CDR1 and CDR2 are LNHDA and SQIVND (reference sequence). The CDR3 is 13 amino acids. CDR3 sequence (DNA): TGTGCCAGTAGACACAGGGGGGAAGAGACCCAGTACTTC. Its translation: CASRHRGEETQYF.

There are a few counts of this clonotype. The rearrangement uses TRBV4-1 and TRBJ2-1; TRBD2 aligns across 11 bases. Germline lookup yields CDR1 MGHRA and CDR2 YSYEKL. The CDR3 loop spans 17 amino acids. J gave up 6 bases and V 4 bases, and 11 bases lay outside the gene matches. CDR3 residues: CASSRRTTSGSGNEQFF. In nucleotides, the CDR3 is TGCGCCAGCAGCCGACGCACAACTAGCGGGAGCGGCAATGAGCAGTTCTTC.

There are many counts of this clonotype. The chain employs TRBV7-9 and TRBJ2-7, with TRBD1 matching 7 bases. The germline V gene encodes CDR1 SEHNR and CDR2 FQNEAQ (reference sequence). The CDR3 contains 13 residues. Trimming took 4 bases from V and 2 from J; bases not matched to a gene: 2. The CDR3 sequence: CASSSGGPYEQYF. The CDR3 region has the DNA TGTGCCAGCAGCTCAGGGGGACCCTACGAGCAGTACTTC.

This clonotype occurred a few times. The chain joins TRBV4-1 to TRBJ2-7; weak D call: TRBD1 (6 bases). The CDR3 spans 17 residues. Trimming left V 0 bases short and J 3 bases short, with 18 bases between. Germline CDR1 MGHRA, CDR2 YSYEKL. CDR3: CASSQDPAATGLYEQYF. The CDR3 DNA reads as TGCGCCAGCAGCCAAGATCCTGCTGCAACAGGGCTCTACGAGCAGTACTTC.

This clonotype turned up a few times. This chain links TRBV4-2 with TRBJ2-7, with 12 bases that match TRBD2. The CDR3 length is 15 residues. The germline CDR1 and CDR2 sequences are LGHNA and YNFKEQ. Losses at the gene ends were 4 bases for V and 4 bases for J; bases not matched to a gene: 5. The CDR3 loop is CASSPAGTSGYEQYF. The DNA of the CDR3 is TGTGCCAGCAGCCCAGCCGGGACTAGCGGGTACGAGCAGTACTTC.

In DNA, the CDR3 is TGTGCCAGCAGCCGACCTACGGGCGGGCAGAGCAATGAGCAGTTCTTC. Translation: CASSRPTGGQSNEQFF. The J gene is TRBJ2-1, the V gene TRBV3-1; possibly TRBD2 for D (5 bases). Trimming pared 4 bases from V and 6 bases from J, leaving 19 bases between. CDR1 is LGHDT and CDR2 is YNNKEL in the germline V gene (reference sequence). The CDR3 runs to 16 residues.